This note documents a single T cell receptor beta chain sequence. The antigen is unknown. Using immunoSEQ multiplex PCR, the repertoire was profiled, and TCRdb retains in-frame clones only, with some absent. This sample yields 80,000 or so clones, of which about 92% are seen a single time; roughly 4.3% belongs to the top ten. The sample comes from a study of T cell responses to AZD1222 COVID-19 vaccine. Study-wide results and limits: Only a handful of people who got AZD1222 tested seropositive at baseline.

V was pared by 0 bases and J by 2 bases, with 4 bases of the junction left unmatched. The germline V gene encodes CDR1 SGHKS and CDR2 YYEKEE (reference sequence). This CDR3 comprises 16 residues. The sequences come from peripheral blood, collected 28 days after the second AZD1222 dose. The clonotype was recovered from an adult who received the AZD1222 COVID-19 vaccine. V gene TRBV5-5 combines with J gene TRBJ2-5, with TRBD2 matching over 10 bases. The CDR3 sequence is CASSLGLAGLQETQYF. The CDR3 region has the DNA TGTGCCAGCAGCTTGGGACTAGCGGGTCTACAAGAGACCCAGTACTTC.